This entry lists 26 T cell receptor beta chains sequenced from one sample in a study of regulatory T cells in long-lasting Graves disease. As to time point: newly diagnosed GD, antithyroid drugs for less than 3 months. With RNA extracted from PBMCs as input, the TCR library was made. Construction of TCR beta libraries relied on iRepertoire HTBI primers and on Arm-PCR targeting CDR3 regions. One entry per CDR3 protein, called by TCRdb with MiXCR from the multiplex PCR reads. The table has 550,000 to 600,000 distinct CDR3 sequences, about 16% seen once. This sample was also put to use in a study of T cells in Graves' hyperthyroidism and ophthalmopathy.

Sequenced material: peripheral blood mononuclear cells (PBMCs), taken at new diagnosis, from a patient treated with antithyroid drugs. The receptors here all came from a young man with Graves disease.

This clonotype was seen only a few times. V is TRBV20-1 and J is TRBJ2-5; TRBD2 agrees at 7 bases. The CDR3 has 16 amino acids. V gave up 4 bases and J gave up 4 bases; unmatched junction bases: 15. Germline CDR1 and CDR2: DFQATT and SNEGSKA (reference sequence). Here the CDR3 DNA reads TGCAGTGCTAACGATTGGCCGGGAGGAGGCCGAGAGACCCAGTACTTC. Encoded protein: CSANDWPGGGRETQYF.

J is TRBJ1-5 and V is TRBV15, with D possibly TRBD1 on 5 matching bases. The V end lost 2 bases, the J end lost 1 base, and 9 bases lay between the germline ends. This CDR3 contains 15 residues. Germline V gene sequence: CDR1 LNHNV, CDR2 YYDKDF (reference sequence). CDR3 region: CATSRRGRSNQPQHF. For the CDR3, the DNA is TGTGCCACCAGCAGAAGGGGAAGGAGCAATCAGCCCCAGCATTTT.

Many counts were recorded for this clonotype. V is TRBV12-5 and J is TRBJ2-3, with a tentative D call TRBD2 (6 bases). The ends were cut back, 1 base at V and 8 bases at J, with 22 bases in the middle. The CDR3 is 17 amino acids. The V gene's germline CDR1 is LGHNT and CDR2 FRNRAP. In DNA form, the CDR3 reads TGTGCTAGTGGTTTGGAGGTAATGCGGGCGGGATCCGGTACGCAGTATTTT. This gives the protein CASGLEVMRAGSGTQYF.

The genes are TRBV20-1 and TRBJ1-1; TRBD1 is a possible D gene (6 bases). The end of the DNA is better explained by TRBJ1-6, so the J call may be wrong. The CDR3 runs to 13 residues. The germline V gene has CDR1 DFQATT and CDR2 SNEGSKA (reference sequence). The CDR3 spells CSARQGTNSPLHF. The CDR3 DNA sequence: TGCAGTGCTAGACAGGGGACCAATTCACCCCTCCACTTT.

This clonotype came up a few times. The V and J genes are TRBV20-1 and TRBJ2-3; D tentatively reads TRBD1 or TRBD2 (5 bases each). The CDR3 runs to 15 residues. V shed 0 bases and J shed 1 base, with 11 bases lying between them. The V gene's germline CDR1 is DFQATT and CDR2 SNEGSKA (reference sequence). The CDR3 loop reads CSARDGTDGTDTQYF. The CDR3 nucleotides read TGCAGTGCTAGAGACGGGACCGACGGCACAGATACGCAGTATTTT.

This clonotype was recorded a few times. CDR3 loop: CSAGPEDGYTF. The CDR3 DNA sequence: TGCAGTGCCGGACCCGAGGATGGCTACACCTTC. The V gene is TRBV20-1, the J gene TRBJ1-2, with unresolved D. The CDR3 runs to 11 residues. CDR1 and CDR2 (germline): DFQATT, SNEGSKA (reference sequence). V was clipped by 6 bases and J by 6 bases, with 11 bases between them.

This clonotype has only a few counts. The V and J genes are TRBV20-1 and TRBJ2-1; D is unclear. Germline loops: CDR1 DFQATT, CDR2 SNEGSKA (reference sequence). The CDR3 runs 15 residues. The ends were cut back, 0 bases at V and 8 bases at J, with 17 bases in the middle. The CDR3 reads CSARDVASNYHEQFF. For the CDR3, the DNA is TGCAGTGCTAGAGATGTGGCTAGTAATTACCATGAGCAGTTCTTC.

This clonotype showed up just a few times. V and J are TRBV19 and TRBJ2-5; no definite D call. This CDR3 comprises 16 residues. Germline CDR1 reads LNHDA; CDR2 reads SQIVND (reference sequence). With 4 bases removed from V and 5 bases from J, the gap between germline ends came to 20 bases. Written as DNA, the CDR3 is TGTGCCAGTAGTAGACTTGGCGAGCCGGGCGTGGAGACCCAGTACTTC. Protein: CASSRLGEPGVETQYF.

The chain employs TRBV9 and TRBJ2-3; 7 nucleotides align to TRBD2. The CDR3 has 16 residues. Germline V gene sequence: CDR1 SGDLS, CDR2 YYNGEE. The ends lost 3 bases at V and 3 bases at J; junction bases unmatched: 10. CDR3 region: CASSGPGGSGTDTQYF. Written as DNA, the CDR3 is TGTGCCAGCAGCGGCCCTGGCGGGAGTGGTACAGATACGCAGTATTTT.

About this clonotype itself: A single base is all that separates this from a far larger clone, so a read error is likely. The chain joins TRBV11-2 to TRBJ2-1, with D unresolved. Germline V gives CDR1 SGHAT, CDR2 FQNNGV. Trimming left V 2 bases short and J 8 bases short, with 7 bases between. The CDR3 sequence is 12 residues long. CDR3 DNA: TGTGCCAGCAGCTTAAATTGTGATGAGCAGTTCTTC. This translates into CASSLNCDEQFF.

This clonotype occurred many times. The rearrangement joins TRBV20-1 to TRBJ2-1; 9 nucleotides agree with TRBD2. Germline V gene sequence: CDR1 DFQATT, CDR2 SNEGSKA (reference sequence). This CDR3 spans 14 amino acids. V shed 7 bases, J shed 2 bases, and the junction held 6 bases outside the gene matches. CDR3 in DNA: TGCAGTGGAGACGGCGGGAGGGCCTACAATGAGCAGTTCTTC. Translating gives CSGDGGRAYNEQFF.

This clonotype was detected many times. This rearrangement joins TRBV29-1 to TRBJ2-3, with 7 bases matching TRBD2. This CDR3 region has 13 residues. Germline V gene lookup returns CDR1 SQVTM and CDR2 ANQGSEA. V lost 8 bases and J lost 2; bases outside the gene matches: 7. As DNA, the CDR3 is TGCAGCTCTAGCGGCCGTAACACAGATACGCAGTATTTT. Translation: CSSSGRNTDTQYF.

This rearrangement joins TRBV12-3 or TRBV12-4 to TRBJ2-1; D is unclear. This CDR3 region has 16 residues. V gave up 3 bases and J gave up 3 bases, with 15 bases separating them. CDR3 sequence reads: CASSLGEAAYYNEQFF. The CDR3 DNA follows: TGTGCCAGCAGTTTGGGTGAGGCAGCGTACTACAATGAGCAGTTCTTC.

This clonotype was detected a few times. The gene calls are TRBV4-1 and TRBJ2-7; D remains unclear. The germline V and J ends were trimmed by 1 base and 6 bases, with 13 bases remaining between them. The CDR3 has 14 residues. Germline CDR1 and CDR2: MGHRA and YSYEKL. The CDR3 protein is CASSQVMGVREQYF. CDR3 nucleotides: TGCGCCAGCAGCCAAGTCATGGGCGTCCGCGAGCAGTACTTC.

This clonotype was observed a handful of times. An end of the junction differs from the germline gene, which may be a read error. The chain joins TRBV13 to TRBJ2-7, with TRBD2 matching 8 bases. The CDR3 runs 14 residues. Per germline, CDR1 PRHDT and CDR2 FYEKMQ (reference sequence). CDR3 sequence (DNA): TGCGCCAGCAGCCAAGGGCGGGAGGTGTACGAGCAGTACTTC. It encodes CASSQGREVYEQYF.

This clonotype was counted ten times or more. The V gene is TRBV12-3 or TRBV12-4, the J gene TRBJ2-3; D perhaps matches TRBD2 (6 bases). V was trimmed by 7 bases and J by 1 base, leaving 15 bases between them. This CDR3 has 15 amino acids. CDR3 protein: CASTPTSPGTDTQYF. The CDR3 DNA reads as TGTGCCAGCACCCCTACTAGCCCCGGCACAGATACGCAGTATTTT.

The chain combines TRBV3-1 with TRBJ2-1; TRBD2 matches at 10 bases. V was pared by 3 bases and J by 6 bases, with 5 bases of the junction left unmatched. The CDR3 is made up of 15 amino acids. CDR1 and CDR2 (germline): LGHDT, YNNKEL (reference sequence). The DNA for the CDR3 is TGTGCCAGCAGCCACCTAGCGGGAGCTGGCAATGAGCAGTTCTTC. This sequence encodes CASSHLAGAGNEQFF.

This clonotype was seen ten or more times. The V call is TRBV11-2, the J call TRBJ2-3; D is unclear. The V end was cut by 5 bases, the J end by 6 bases, with 12 bases between. This CDR3 region has 13 residues. The germline gives CDR1 SGHAT, CDR2 FQNNGV. CDR3 coding DNA: TGTGCCAGCAGCCCCGTCCCCCAGGATACGCAGTATTTT. Its translation is CASSPVPQDTQYF.

There are a few counts of this clonotype. The genes are TRBV7-2 and TRBJ2-7; 10 bases line up with TRBD1. Per germline, CDR1 SGHTA and CDR2 FQGNSA. Trimming removed 5 bases from V and 3 bases from J; junction bases left unmatched: 7. CDR3 length: 15 residues. The CDR3 DNA is TGTGCCAGCAGCCGCACCGGACAGGGGGGCTACGAGCAGTACTTC. It translates to CASSRTGQGGYEQYF.

On this clonotype itself: One end of the junction is discordant with germline, which a read error may explain. The chain links TRBV20-1 to TRBJ2-1, with 8 positions matching TRBD2. From germline, CDR1 is DFQATT and CDR2 SNEGSKA (reference sequence). The CDR3 totals 16 residues. In DNA form, the CDR3 reads TGCAGTGCTAGGACTAGCGACCACAGCTCCTGCAATGAGCAGTTCTTC. Its translation is CSARTSDHSSCNEQFF.

This clonotype appeared a few times. The junction does not match germline at one end; this may be a read error. This rearrangement joins TRBV6-1 to TRBJ2-2; 9 bases align to TRBD1. Per germline, CDR1 MNHNS and CDR2 SASEGT. The CDR3 runs to 18 residues. The CDR3 DNA follows: TGCGCCAGCAGTGATTCACAGGGGGCTATGTTGGACACCGGGGAGCTGTTTTTT. It yields the protein CASSDSQGAMLDTGELFF.

This clonotype was counted a few times. The CDR3 nucleotides read TGTGCCAGCAGTATTCGGACGCGGGCCTCCTACGAGCAGTACTTC. Translation gives CASSIRTRASYEQYF. The chain employs TRBV27 and TRBJ2-7; tentatively, D is TRBD2 (5 bases). Germline values: CDR1 MNHEY, CDR2 SMNVEV (reference sequence). CDR3 length: 15 amino acids. V lost 5 bases and J 0 bases, leaving 14 bases between the germline ends.

This clonotype was seen at least ten times. The chain has TRBV28 and TRBJ2-1, with a tentative D call TRBD1 (5 bases). V lost 7 bases, J lost 5 bases, and 9 bases lay in between. CDR1 is MDHEN, CDR2 SYDVKM, per germline. The CDR3 is made up of 12 amino acids. CDR3 region: CASTQGDNEQFF. In DNA, the CDR3 is TGTGCCAGCACCCAAGGGGACAATGAGCAGTTCTTC. Full variable domain (remainder filled in from reference TRBV28 and TRBJ2-1): DVKVTQSSRYLVKRTGEKVFLECVQDMDHENMFWYRQDPGLGLRLIYFSYDVKMKEKGDIPEGYSVSREKKERFSLILESASTNQTSMYLCASTQGDNEQFFGPGTRLTVL.

Ten or more counts support this clonotype. V is TRBV28 and J is TRBJ1-1; D gene unclear. Deletions cut 1 base from V and 0 bases from J, with 9 bases between. Germline V gives CDR1 MDHEN, CDR2 SYDVKM. CDR3 length: 15 amino acids. CDR3 nucleotides: TGTGCCAGCAGTTTATCCCCAGACCTGAACACTGAAGCTTTCTTT. Translation gives CASSLSPDLNTEAFF.

In its sample, this clonotype was seen many times. In DNA, the CDR3 is TGTGCCAGCAGCTTGGCAGGGGGCGGCCCCCAGGAGACCCAGTACTTC. Protein: CASSLAGGGPQETQYF. The chain links TRBV5-6 to TRBJ2-5, with TRBD1 matching 8 bases. Germline CDR1 and CDR2: SGHDT and YYEEEE. The CDR3 is made up of 16 amino acids. V shed 0 bases, J shed 5 bases, and the junction held 9 bases outside the gene matches.

This clonotype was recorded at least ten times. The chain employs TRBV5-1 and TRBJ1-4, with a possible D match to TRBD1 (5 bases). Germline V gives CDR1 SGHRS, CDR2 YFSETQ. The CDR3 extends over 14 amino acids. V was clipped by 6 bases and J by 4 bases, with 13 bases between them. CDR3 in amino acids: CASTETENNEKLFF. CDR3 coding DNA: TGCGCCAGCACGGAGACAGAAAATAATGAAAAACTGTTTTTT.